This entry concerns a single TCR beta chain. The sample comes from a study of blood T cell repertoires in COVID-19. Overall study context: The study drew acute and convalescent COVID-19 samples from the United States, Italy and Spain.

CDR1 and CDR2 from the germline V gene are MNHNY and SVGAGI (reference sequence). CDR3 size: 15 residues. With 2 bases removed from V and 2 bases from J, the gap between germline ends came to 10 bases. Data came from immunoSEQ multiplex PCR; TCRdb stores just in-frame clones and leaves some out. The top ten clones hold about 14% of a sample with more than 35,000 clones, 75% to 90% of them seen once. V is TRBV6-6 and J is TRBJ2-1; a weak D match, TRBD1 (5 bases). The material sequenced was peripheral blood. The sequence was obtained from a man aged 50 to 60 with active or convalescent COVID-19. The CDR3 reads CASSYSRDTYNEQFF. The CDR3 nucleotides read TGTGCCAGCAGTTACAGCAGGGATACCTACAATGAGCAGTTCTTC.